One TCR beta chain is described in this entry. Its antigen remains unidentified. The V gene lost 0 bases and the J gene lost 3 bases, with 9 bases spanning the gap. Germline lookup yields CDR1 MNHEY and CDR2 SVGAGI. The length of the CDR3 is 14 residues. The data derive from a study of vaccination and CD4 T cells after COVID-19. Notes on the study in general: Researchers report that a median approximately 87% of reactive clones in convalescent patients surfaced only post-vaccination.

TCRdb redid the calling of the PCR reads with MiXCR, one entry per CDR3 protein. The sample includes about 20,000 distinct CDR3 sequences, roughly 53% of them seen just once. This receptor was taken from a human donor who had recovered from COVID-19. J is TRBJ2-7 and V is TRBV6-5; unclear D gene. The starting material was CD4+ T cells from blood, obtained before SARS-CoV-2 vaccination. The DNA of the CDR3 is TGTGCCAGCAGTTACTCATTCCCGAACTACGAGCAGTACTTC. This codes for CASSYSFPNYEQYF.